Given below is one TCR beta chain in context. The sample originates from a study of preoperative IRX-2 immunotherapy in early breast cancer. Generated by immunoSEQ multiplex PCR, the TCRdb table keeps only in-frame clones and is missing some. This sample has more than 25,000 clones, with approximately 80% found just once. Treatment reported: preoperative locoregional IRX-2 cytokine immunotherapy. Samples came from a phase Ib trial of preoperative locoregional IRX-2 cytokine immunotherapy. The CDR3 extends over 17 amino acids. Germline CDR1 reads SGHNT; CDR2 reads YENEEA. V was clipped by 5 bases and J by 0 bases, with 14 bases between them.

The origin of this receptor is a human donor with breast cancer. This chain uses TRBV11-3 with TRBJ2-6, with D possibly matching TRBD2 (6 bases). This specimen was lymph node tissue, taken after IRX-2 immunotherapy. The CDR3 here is CASSPRGGSSGANVLTF. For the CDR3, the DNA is TGTGCCAGCAGCCCTCGTGGGGGGAGCTCTGGGGCCAACGTCCTGACTTTC.